This TCR beta chain was sequenced during a study of T cell responses to AZD1222 COVID-19 vaccine (TCRdb year 2021). A note on the overall study: AZD1222 recipients whose second dose came at about 4 weeks and those whose second dose came at about 12 weeks were combined into one group, since spike-specific TCR depth and breadth did not differ between the two schedules. Trial participants were enrolled into age subgroups of 18-55, 56-69 and 70-plus years, which contained approximately 150, 28 and 58 TCR-sequenced participants, respectively. TCR sequencing covered 230 or so trial participants: 207 given two doses of AZD1222 and approximately 26 given two doses of MenACWY control vaccine. The investigation overall reported the following: Participants were mostly white British, with more females than males. The authors suggested clonal diversity may have been underestimated. Nearly half of unique spike-specific TCRs reportedly recognized epitopes outside regions mutated in the B.1.351 and B.1.1.7 variants. After two AZD1222 doses, spike-specific TCR breadth and depth were significantly higher than at day 0 and than in MenACWY recipients. Conclusions about previously exposed vaccinees are limited, since just five or six AZD1222 recipients were seropositive for SARS-CoV-2 at baseline. In the small 56-69-year group, the increase in depth fell short of significance, most likely because of low power. CD4 TCRs associated with the vaccine covered the entire spike protein, and the dominant responses were in regions 160-218 and 743-854. Because no day 14 peak-response samples were available, repertoires were characterized only after the peak T cell response.

The CDR3 regions of human TCRbeta chains were analyzed by immunosequencing. The authors' analysis ran thus. Repertoire TCRs were matched against a reference library of SARS-CoV-2-specific TCRs generated with the MIRA antigen-specificity platform. Breadth was defined as the fraction of unique TCRs that were SARS-CoV-2-associated, and depth was defined as the fraction of total T cells that were SARS-CoV-2-associated. Each spike-specific TCR was assigned to its reactive spike region and to a CD4 or CD8 class using the MIRA data. Log10-transformed breadth and depth values were compared by one-way ANOVA with Sidak's multiple comparisons tests. TCRdb took over this immuneACCESS table, retaining in-frame rearrangements with V and J assigned. Such tables are incomplete; in checked studies, under half of the missing clones stem from an unresolved V gene, and the remainder is unexplained. V and J calls and clone size come straight from that table; D and trimming were deduced from the DNA. For this sample the table gives about 120,000 clones, of which around 85% were detected only once. Clones ranked in the top ten supply less than 10% of the sample.

From the cysteine up to the phenylalanine, the CDR3 has a length of 16 residues. CDR3 DNA is the only sequence kept; it has 48 bases, read in frame from the first base. The germline V gene gives CDR1 as MDHEN and CDR2 as SYDVKM. Trimming takes 6 bases off V and 4 bases off J; junction bases not matched to a gene: 12. A word on this clone: Its target antigen remains unknown. Nothing much larger sits one base from this clone, and base qualities are not available.

Reading the label with the study, this specimen's time point is: baseline before first vaccination. Samples from vaccinated people were obtained from the UK trials COV001 and COV002, which included a single-blind randomized controlled phase 2/3 trial of AZD1222 (ChAdOx1 nCoV-19) in healthy adults. Trial participant PBMC samples were collected at day 0 and day 28 after the second dose for TCRbeta chain sequencing. Sequenced here: peripheral blood, sampled on day 0 of AZD1222 vaccination. The chain links TRBV28 with TRBJ2-1, with 7 bases aligning to TRBD1. The TCR originated in an adult in good health. DNA sequence: TGTGCCAGCAGCGGTAGACAGGGTCACCTATACAATGAGCAGTTCTTC. It translates as CASSGRQGHLYNEQFF.